Presented here are 26 T cell receptor beta chains from one specimen sequenced in a study of graft-versus-host responses after intestinal transplantation (dated by TCRdb to the early 2020s). The time point label, as the study defines it: cells obtained before transplantation from donor or recipient. No antigens are known for them. Preparation of the library involved the immunoSEQ multiplex PCR assay. TCRdb took over this immuneACCESS table, retaining in-frame rearrangements with V and J assigned. Such tables are incomplete; in checked studies, under half of the missing clones stem from an unresolved V gene, and the remainder is unexplained. This sample comprises 70,000 to 95,000 clones, roughly 91% of them detected only once. The top ten hold 1% to 1.4% of the sample. Sequencing used unstimulated CD8+ T cells sorted from spleen or lymph node cells, obtained before transplant. The receptors derive from a human donor who was the organ donor for an intestinal transplant.

V and J are TRBV5-1 and TRBJ1-6; D gene ambiguous. Trimming left V 4 bases short and J 9 bases short, with 20 bases between. Looked up from germline, CDR1 is SGHRS and CDR2 is YFSETQ. There are 16 residues in the CDR3. The CDR3 bases are TGCGCCAGCAGCCCGCGGGCGGGATCTGGGCGTTCACCCCTCCACTTT. Encoded protein: CASSPRAGSGRSPLHF.

The genes are TRBV10-3 and TRBJ2-7, with 7 positions matching TRBD1. Germline assignment: CDR1 ENHRY and CDR2 SYGVKD. The CDR3 contains 14 residues. With V trimmed by 10 bases and J by 4 bases, 13 bases remained unmatched. The CDR3 nucleotides are TGTGCCACTAGGGCCGGGACAGCAGCATACGAGCAGTACTTC. It is translated as CATRAGTAAYEQYF.

V is TRBV2 and J is TRBJ2-3, with TRBD2 matching over 9 bases. The length of the CDR3 is 13 residues. CDR1 and CDR2 from the germline V gene are SNHLY and FYNNEI. With V trimmed by 7 bases and J by 6 bases, 5 bases remained unmatched. This CDR3 is CASTGTSRDTQYF. The CDR3 DNA reads as TGTGCCAGCACCGGGACTAGCCGGGATACGCAGTATTTT.

This clone was seen once. This chain joins TRBV19 and TRBJ1-1; 8 bases are a match to TRBD1. The CDR3 is made up of 13 amino acids. From germline, CDR1 is LNHDA and CDR2 SQIVND (reference sequence). V trimming: 10 bases; J trimming: 4 bases; junction bases outside the gene matches: 8. DNA for the CDR3: TGTGCCACTACAGGGGGATTTAGCACTGAAGCTTTCTTT. It is translated as CATTGGFSTEAFF. The full variable domain, with the rest looked up from reference TRBV19 and TRBJ1-1, is DGGITQSPKYLFRKEGQNVTLSCEQNLNHDAMYWYRQDPGQGLRLIYYSQIVNDFQKGDIAEGYSVSREKKESFPLTVTSAQKNPTAFYLCATTGGFSTEAFFGQGTRLTVV.

The V gene is TRBV27, the J gene TRBJ2-1; maybe TRBD1 (5 bases). V was shortened by 5 bases and J by 9 bases, with 32 bases between the two germline ends. This CDR3 is built from 19 residues. Looked up from germline, CDR1 is MNHEY and CDR2 is SMNVEV (reference sequence). The CDR3 region is CASSPLLPLSGFLVGEQFF. As DNA, the CDR3 is TGTGCCAGCAGTCCACTCCTGCCCCTATCAGGGTTCCTGGTGGGTGAGCAGTTCTTC.

The chain employs TRBV7-3 and TRBJ2-7; tentatively, D is TRBD1 (6 bases). This CDR3 contains 13 residues. Per the germline V gene, CDR1 is SGHTA and CDR2 is FQGTGA. The V gene lost 5 bases and the J gene lost 2 bases, with 10 bases spanning the gap. The CDR3 nucleotides read TGTGCCAGCAGCCGGGACACCGCCTACGAGCAGTACTTC. Translating gives CASSRDTAYEQYF.

This chain uses TRBV7-9 with TRBJ1-3; 12 bases map to TRBD1. The germline V gene encodes CDR1 SEHNR and CDR2 FQNEAQ (reference sequence). The CDR3 loop spans 17 amino acids. The junction had 7 bases not matched to a gene; V was cut back by 4 bases and J by 3 bases. CDR3 bases: TGTGCCAGCAGCTCTGTGGGGACAGGGGGCATTGGAAACACCATATATTTT. Encoded protein: CASSSVGTGGIGNTIYF.

The V gene is TRBV28, the J gene TRBJ2-7; no clear D gene. This CDR3 is 13 amino acids long. Germline CDR1 MDHEN, CDR2 SYDVKM. V was cut by 3 bases and J by 7 bases, with 13 bases left in between. The CDR3 protein is CASSFLTGREQYF. In DNA form, the CDR3 reads TGTGCCAGCAGTTTCCTGACGGGTCGGGAGCAGTACTTC.

The chain combines TRBV4-1 with TRBJ2-5; no clear D. CDR1 is MGHRA and CDR2 is YSYEKL in the germline V gene. This CDR3 is built from 13 residues. The V and J ends lost 0 bases and 5 bases respectively, with 7 bases between them. CDR3 DNA: TGCGCCAGCAGCCAAGAATTCGCGGAGACCCAGTACTTC. This codes for CASSQEFAETQYF.

The chain uses TRBV7-9 and TRBJ2-3; 9 nucleotides align to TRBD2. The CDR3 spans 17 residues. The germline V gene encodes CDR1 SEHNR and CDR2 FQNEAQ (reference sequence). Unmatched junction bases numbered 10, after V lost 0 bases and J lost 6 bases. CDR3: CASSLARSGSGGDTQYF. The CDR3 DNA reads TGTGCCAGCAGCTTAGCTCGTAGCGGGAGTGGGGGCGATACGCAGTATTTT.

The CDR3 loop reads CASSYADTNEQYF. The CDR3 bases are TGTGCCAGCAGTTACGCGGACACCAACGAGCAGTACTTC. V gene TRBV6-5 combines with J gene TRBJ2-7, with D possibly being TRBD1 (5 bases). Trimming took off 2 bases at V and 5 bases at J, with 10 bases between the two ends. This CDR3 spans 13 amino acids. Germline CDR1 MNHEY, CDR2 SVGAGI.

J is TRBJ2-3 and V is TRBV9; perhaps TRBD2 as D (6 bases). Germline assignment: CDR1 SGDLS and CDR2 YYNGEE. Trimming shortened V by 3 bases and J by 7 bases, and 15 bases separated the two germline ends. The CDR3 contains 14 residues. DNA for the CDR3: TGTGCCAGCAGCGGGGCGGAGGGACCCCATACGCAGTATTTT. It yields the protein CASSGAEGPHTQYF.

This chain links TRBV30 with TRBJ2-7, with D maybe TRBD1 (5 bases). The CDR3 spans 12 residues. CDR1 GTSNPN and CDR2 SVGIG come from the germline V gene (reference sequence). V was shortened by 1 base and J by 4 bases, with 8 bases between the two germline ends. CDR3 sequence (DNA): TGTGCCTGGAGTGCCACAGGTTACGAGCAGTACTTC. This sequence encodes CAWSATGYEQYF.

The chain couples TRBV29-1 to TRBJ1-2, with a tentative D call TRBD1 (6 bases). Trimming left V 7 bases short and J 6 bases short, with 12 bases between. CDR1 and CDR2 from the germline V gene are SQVTM and ANQGSEA. This CDR3 spans 11 amino acids. The DNA for the CDR3 is TGCAGCGGTATTGGGACACATGGCTACACCTTC. Translated: CSGIGTHGYTF.

V is TRBV23-1 and J is TRBJ2-7; TRBD2 might be the D (5 bases). TRBV23-1 is sorted into the ORF group, with uncertain function. CDR3 length: 17 residues. The V end was cut by 8 bases, the J end by 4 bases, with 27 bases between. The CDR3 DNA sequence: TGCGCCAGCCCAAATCCTGGGCGGGCAGCCGTTCTGTACGAGCAGTACTTC. Translated: CASPNPGRAAVLYEQYF.

CDR3 sequence reads: CASSQGVTYTSGYNEQFF. The CDR3 DNA is TGTGCCAGCAGCCAAGGAGTCACGTATACTAGCGGGTACAATGAGCAGTTCTTC. J is TRBJ2-1 and V is TRBV4-2; 9 positions match TRBD2. The CDR3 sequence is 18 residues long. Losses at the gene ends were 1 base for V and 4 bases for J; bases not matched to a gene: 11. Germline V gene lookup returns CDR1 LGHNA and CDR2 YNFKEQ.

This sequence joins TRBV5-1 and TRBJ2-3; 8 nucleotides line up with TRBD2. CDR3 length: 17 amino acids. Per germline, CDR1 SGHRS and CDR2 YFSETQ. Trimming cost V 4 bases and J 0 bases; bases outside gene matches: 10. In DNA, the CDR3 is TGCGCCAGCAGCCCATATAACGGGGGGGGAAGCACAGATACGCAGTATTTT. Its protein product is CASSPYNGGGSTDTQYF.

The rearrangement joins TRBV19 to TRBJ1-2; TRBD1 aligns across 11 bases. Looked up from germline, CDR1 is LNHDA and CDR2 is SQIVND (reference sequence). The CDR3 has 16 amino acids. The junction had 6 bases not matched to a gene; V was cut back by 4 bases and J by 2 bases. Written as DNA, the CDR3 is TGTGCCAGTAGTACCCGGACAGGGGGCAAAAACTATGGCTACACCTTC. It encodes CASSTRTGGKNYGYTF.

The chain couples TRBV9 to TRBJ2-6; possible D gene TRBD2, 5 bases. Per germline, CDR1 SGDLS and CDR2 YYNGEE. The germline V and J ends were trimmed by 5 bases and 1 base, with 13 bases remaining between them. The CDR3 consists of 16 residues. The CDR3 bases are TGTGCCAGCAGGGGCGGAGGAGCGTCTGGGGCCAACGTCCTGACTTTC. Amino acids: CASRGGGASGANVLTF.

The chain recombines TRBV12-2 with TRBJ2-7; no DNA check was done on the table's D call, TRBD2. TRBV12-2 corresponds to a pseudogene. This CDR3 spans 17 amino acids. The CDR3 loop is CASRLANPGRAVDEQYF. The CDR3 nucleotides are TGTGCAAGTCGCTTAGCGAACCCTGGGCGGGCGGTAGACGAGCAGTACTTC.

The gene calls are TRBV19 and TRBJ2-6, with a possible D match to TRBD1 (6 bases). With 1 base removed from V and 2 bases from J, the gap between germline ends came to 15 bases. The germline CDR1 and CDR2 sequences are LNHDA and SQIVND (reference sequence). This CDR3 region has 18 residues. The DNA for the CDR3 is TGTGCCAGTAGTATAGGTCTAACAGGGTCTCCTGGGGCCAACGTCCTGACTTTC. Its translation is CASSIGLTGSPGANVLTF.

This rearrangement joins TRBV9 to TRBJ2-5, with 12 bases fitting TRBD2. The germline V gene has CDR1 SGDLS and CDR2 YYNGEE. Unmatched junction bases numbered 7, after V lost 1 base and J lost 0 bases. The CDR3 consists of 18 residues. CDR3 protein: CASSVRVTSGGNQETQYF. CDR3 DNA: TGTGCCAGCAGCGTAAGGGTAACTAGCGGGGGGAACCAAGAGACCCAGTACTTC.

The genes are TRBV7-9 and TRBJ1-1, with a tentative D call TRBD1 (6 bases). V lost 4 bases, J lost 0 bases, and 15 bases lay in between. The CDR3 covers 16 residues. CDR1 and CDR2 (germline): SEHNR, FQNEAQ (reference sequence). CDR3 sequence reads: CASSSSRGGLNTEAFF. The DNA of the CDR3 is TGTGCCAGCAGCTCATCGAGGGGGGGGCTGAACACTGAAGCTTTCTTT.

The V gene is TRBV11-2, the J gene TRBJ2-1, with TRBD2 as a possible D gene (5 bases). V was cut by 6 bases and J by 9 bases, with 12 bases left in between. CDR3 length equals 12 residues. Germline CDR1 SGHAT, CDR2 FQNNGV. CDR3 sequence: CASSSRGGEQFF. The CDR3 nucleotides read TGTGCCAGCAGTTCGAGAGGAGGTGAGCAGTTCTTC.

This clone appeared a single time. The rearrangement uses TRBV27 and TRBJ2-7; D may be TRBD2 (5 bases). The germline V gene encodes CDR1 MNHEY and CDR2 SMNVEV (reference sequence). This CDR3 has 13 amino acids. V was pared by 4 bases and J by 7 bases, with 14 bases between. The CDR3 sequence is CASSWRALGEQYF. CDR3 DNA sequence: TGTGCCAGCAGTTGGCGGGCTTTGGGTGAGCAGTACTTC.

The rearrangement joins TRBV19 to TRBJ2-2, with D maybe TRBD2 (5 bases). The CDR3 sequence is 12 residues long. Trimming stripped 7 bases from V and 6 bases from J, with 9 bases between. Germline V CDR1 and CDR2: LNHDA, SQIVND (reference sequence). CDR3 sequence reads: CASMGAAGELFF. The CDR3 coding sequence is TGTGCCAGTATGGGAGCGGCCGGGGAGCTGTTTTTT.